These 31 T cell receptor beta chains originate from one sample sequenced in a study of neurological immune-mediated disorders. TCRdb passed the 5' RACE reads through MiXCR, listing each CDR3 protein once. This table holds tens of thousands of distinct CDR3 sequences, around 6% found once. The sample consisted of CD4+ T cells from blood. The source is a woman aged 40 to 55 in good health.

This clonotype was detected ten times or more. This chain uses TRBV20-1 with TRBJ2-5; 10 bases are a match to TRBD1. The CDR3 has 16 residues. Germline assignment: CDR1 DFQATT and CDR2 SNEGSKA (reference sequence). J gave up 2 bases and V 3 bases, and 9 bases lay outside the gene matches. This chain's CDR3 is CSARTVLGQGQETQYF. In DNA, the CDR3 is TGCAGTGCTAGGACCGTATTGGGACAGGGGCAAGAGACCCAGTACTTC.

This clonotype has a count of ten or more. This chain connects TRBV28 to TRBJ2-3; TRBD2 agrees at 7 bases. Germline V gene sequence: CDR1 MDHEN, CDR2 SYDVKM. The CDR3 spans 17 residues. V trimming: 4 bases; J trimming: 4 bases; junction bases outside the gene matches: 14. The CDR3 region has the DNA TGTGCCAGCAGTTCCCTCTTCGGGGCGGGAGCTTCAGATACGCAGTATTTT. It translates to CASSSLFGAGASDTQYF.

Many counts were recorded for this clonotype. V is TRBV5-1 and J is TRBJ2-7; the D is unclear. This CDR3 has 15 residues. Deletions cut 0 bases from V and 0 bases from J, with 10 bases between. Germline V lookup: CDR1 SGHRS, CDR2 YFSETQ. This CDR3 is CASSLVRDHSYEQYF. The CDR3 DNA sequence: TGCGCCAGCAGCTTGGTAAGAGACCACTCCTACGAGCAGTACTTC.

The table lists this clonotype with many counts. The chain combines TRBV29-1 with TRBJ1-2; 12 bases agree with TRBD1. The V gene's germline CDR1 is SQVTM and CDR2 ANQGSEA. V was clipped by 6 bases and J by 5 bases; unmatched bases: 7. There are 14 residues in the CDR3. Here the CDR3 DNA reads TGCAGCGTCGTGGGACAGGGGGCAGGTTATGGCTACACCTTC. This translates into CSVVGQGAGYGYTF.

This clonotype was counted at least ten times. The chain is built from TRBV29-1 and TRBJ1-2, with 10 nucleotides matching TRBD1. This CDR3 is built from 13 residues. The germline V gene encodes CDR1 SQVTM and CDR2 ANQGSEA. V trimming: 4 bases; J trimming: 4 bases; junction bases outside the gene matches: 3. CDR3 DNA sequence: TGCAGCGTTGGGACAGGGGGTGCCTATGGCTACACCTTC. Protein sequence: CSVGTGGAYGYTF.

The chain uses TRBV7-9 and TRBJ1-1; D is uncertain. V was trimmed by 2 bases and J by 4 bases, leaving 14 bases between them. Germline V CDR1 and CDR2: SEHNR, FQNEAQ (reference sequence). This CDR3 is built from 15 residues. CDR3 residues: CASSLSLPSATEAFF. Here the CDR3 DNA reads TGTGCCAGCAGCTTAAGTCTTCCTTCGGCCACTGAAGCTTTCTTT.

This clonotype was picked up many times. A much larger clone differs from this one at a single base, so this may be a read error. This rearrangement joins TRBV12-3 or TRBV12-4 to TRBJ1-1; unclear D gene. The CDR3 extends over 12 amino acids. Here the CDR3 DNA reads TGTACCAGCAGTTTTAGGAACACTGAAGCTTTCTTT. Translating it yields CTSSFRNTEAFF.

In its sample, this clonotype was seen many times. The chain has TRBV5-1 and TRBJ1-5; no clear D. V gave up 0 bases and J gave up 4 bases, with 8 bases separating them. The CDR3 sequence is 14 residues long. Per germline, CDR1 SGHRS and CDR2 YFSETQ. CDR3 amino acids: CASSLGAVNQPQHF. The CDR3 coding sequence is TGCGCCAGCAGCTTGGGGGCAGTTAATCAGCCCCAGCATTTT.

This clonotype has a count of ten or more. The chain carries TRBV29-1 and TRBJ1-3, with D unclear. The germline gives CDR1 SQVTM, CDR2 ANQGSEA. CDR3 length: 14 amino acids. The V and J ends lost 8 bases and 1 base respectively, with 15 bases between them. CDR3 nucleotides: TGCAGCACCCTCGAAACGGGGTCTGGAAACACCATATATTTT. Protein: CSTLETGSGNTIYF. Full variable domain (rest looked up from reference TRBV29-1 and TRBJ1-3): SAVISQKPSRDICQRGTSLTIQCQVDSQVTMMFWYRQQPGQSLTLIATANQGSEATYESGFVIDKFPISRPNLTFSTLTVSNMSPEDSSIYLCSTLETGSGNTIYFGEGSWLTVV.

This clonotype was detected ten times or more. The chain is built from TRBV7-9 and TRBJ2-3, with D unresolved. Germline loops: CDR1 SEHNR, CDR2 FQNEAQ (reference sequence). This CDR3 spans 12 amino acids. V dropped 6 bases and J dropped 2 bases, with 6 bases sitting between them. This CDR3 reads CASSTFTDTQYF. The CDR3 DNA reads as TGTGCCAGCAGTACGTTCACAGATACGCAGTATTTT.

This clonotype was detected many times. This rearrangement joins TRBV5-1 to TRBJ2-1, with D possibly matching TRBD2 (5 bases). Germline lookup yields CDR1 SGHRS and CDR2 YFSETQ. This CDR3 has 15 residues. V gave up 5 bases and J gave up 3 bases, with 15 bases separating them. The CDR3 reads CASSRAAQNYNEQFF. CDR3 coding DNA: TGCGCCAGCAGTCGAGCGGCTCAGAACTACAATGAGCAGTTCTTC.

Ten or more counts support this clonotype. The rearrangement joins TRBV6-5 to TRBJ1-1, with 10 positions matching TRBD1. The CDR3 is 15 amino acids. Germline CDR1 and CDR2: MNHEY and SVGAGI. J gave up 10 bases and V 1 base, and 9 bases lay outside the gene matches. The CDR3 DNA reads as TGTGCCAGCAGTTACTTTCCGGGACAGGGGTCTGCAGCTTTCTTT. Amino acid sequence: CASSYFPGQGSAAFF.

This clonotype was counted many times. CDR3 in amino acids: CAMAQGGNSPLHF. DNA of the CDR3: TGTGCCATGGCCCAAGGGGGGAATTCACCCCTCCACTTT. V and J are TRBV10-3 and TRBJ1-6; D perhaps matches TRBD1 (6 bases). The germline V gene has CDR1 ENHRY and CDR2 SYGVKD. V shed 9 bases and J shed 7 bases, with 13 bases lying between them. The CDR3 has 13 residues.

This clonotype was counted many times. The chain couples TRBV28 to TRBJ2-7; 7 bases fit TRBD1. Germline-derived CDR1 and CDR2 are MDHEN and SYDVKM. This CDR3 is 16 amino acids long. Trimming cost V 5 bases and J 2 bases; bases outside gene matches: 12. The CDR3 coding sequence is TGTGCCAGCAGTCCGACAGGGACGAAAAAGGCCTACGAGCAGTACTTC. As protein: CASSPTGTKKAYEQYF.

Many counts were recorded for this clonotype. This chain links TRBV20-1 with TRBJ1-5; a weak D match, TRBD1 (5 bases). The CDR3 has 12 residues. Trimming shortened V by 2 bases and J by 15 bases, and 17 bases separated the two germline ends. Germline CDR1 is DFQATT and CDR2 is SNEGSKA (reference sequence). The CDR3 DNA reads TGCAGTGCTAGAACCGGGACGGCCCTTCCGCATTTT. Its translation is CSARTGTALPHF.

This clonotype was counted at least ten times. The chain recombines TRBV29-1 with TRBJ2-3; 11 bases match TRBD1. Germline V CDR1 and CDR2: SQVTM, ANQGSEA. Trimming cost V 6 bases and J 1 base; bases outside gene matches: 9. The CDR3 length is 16 residues. CDR3 sequence: CSVTTGTGGGTDTQYF. CDR3 nucleotide sequence: TGCAGCGTAACAACCGGGACAGGGGGAGGCACAGATACGCAGTATTTT.

The rearrangement joins TRBV29-1 to TRBJ2-7; 11 bases map to TRBD1. The V gene end was trimmed by 4 bases and the J gene end by 4 bases; junction bases not matched to a gene: 6. The CDR3 consists of 14 residues. Germline values: CDR1 SQVTM, CDR2 ANQGSEA. CDR3 sequence (DNA): TGCAGCGTTGGGGGACAGGGGGTGAGTTACGAGCAGTACTTC. It is translated as CSVGGQGVSYEQYF.

The sample holds many counts of this clonotype. The rearrangement joins TRBV5-1 to TRBJ2-5, with D maybe TRBD2 (5 bases). The CDR3 consists of 14 residues. Looked up from germline, CDR1 is SGHRS and CDR2 is YFSETQ. Trimming removed 0 bases at V and 5 bases at J, with 11 bases between. The CDR3 bases are TGCGCCAGCAGCTTGGGTGGGAGCGAGGAGACCCAGTACTTC. Amino acid sequence: CASSLGGSEETQYF. Variable domain in full (rest from reference TRBV5-1 and TRBJ2-5): KAGVTQTPRYLIKTRGQQVTLSCSPISGHRSVSWYQQTPGQGLQFLFEYFSETQRNKGNFPGRFSGRQFSNSRSEMNVSTLELGDSALYLCASSLGGSEETQYFGPGTRLLVL.

This clonotype was detected ten times or more. V gene TRBV7-2 combines with J gene TRBJ2-3; D is ambiguous. Germline V gene sequence: CDR1 SGHTA, CDR2 FQGNSA. This CDR3 is 12 amino acids long. The V gene lost 2 bases and the J gene lost 5 bases, with 5 bases spanning the gap. The CDR3 sequence is CASSLSKDTQYF. The DNA for the CDR3 is TGTGCCAGCAGCTTATCCAAAGATACGCAGTATTTT.

Ten or more counts support this clonotype. This chain connects TRBV27 to TRBJ2-5; D gene ambiguous. Germline V gene lookup returns CDR1 MNHEY and CDR2 SMNVEV (reference sequence). This CDR3 region has 14 residues. Trimming pared 0 bases from V and 9 bases from J, leaving 14 bases between. CDR3 protein: CASSLSKDSSAQYF. In nucleotides, the CDR3 is TGTGCCAGCAGTTTATCGAAAGATTCGAGCGCCCAGTACTTC.

This clonotype was counted ten times or more. The J gene is TRBJ2-7, the V gene TRBV29-1, with TRBD2 identical over 8 bases. Germline V gene sequence: CDR1 SQVTM, CDR2 ANQGSEA. The CDR3 covers 13 residues. The V segment lost 5 bases and the J segment 3 bases; nucleotides outside the gene matches: 6. DNA for the CDR3: TGCAGCGTTCTAGCGGGTGGGAACTACGAGCAGTACTTC. It yields the protein CSVLAGGNYEQYF.

This clonotype was recorded at least ten times. The chain uses TRBV5-1 and TRBJ1-1; TRBD1 is a possible D gene (5 bases). The CDR3 contains 15 residues. Per the germline V gene, CDR1 is SGHRS and CDR2 is YFSETQ. V was cut by 0 bases and J by 4 bases, with 13 bases left in between. CDR3 region: CASSLDPGRGTEAFF. The CDR3 DNA is TGCGCCAGCAGCTTGGACCCGGGTAGGGGCACTGAAGCTTTCTTT.

At least ten counts were recorded for this clonotype. V is TRBV6-2 or TRBV6-3 and J is TRBJ2-1; 8 bases map to TRBD2. CDR1 MNHEY and CDR2 SVGEGT come from the germline V gene. The V segment lost 5 bases and the J segment 4 bases; nucleotides outside the gene matches: 7. The CDR3 is 15 residues long. The CDR3 loop reads CASSDTSGAYNEQFF. CDR3 nucleotides: TGTGCCAGCAGTGACACTAGCGGAGCATACAATGAGCAGTTCTTC.

This clonotype came up many times. The gene calls are TRBV3-1 and TRBJ2-2, with D unclear. Germline assignment: CDR1 LGHDT and CDR2 YNNKEL (reference sequence). Trimming took 3 bases from V and 6 from J, leaving 8 bases between them. The CDR3 has 13 residues. The CDR3 coding sequence is TGTGCCAGCAGCCAGACTTGGTCCGGGGAGCTGTTTTTT. Its protein product is CASSQTWSGELFF. The full variable domain, its missing parts supplied by reference TRBV3-1 and TRBJ2-2, is DTAVSQTPKYLVTQMGNDKSIKCEQNLGHDTMYWYKQDSKKFLKIMFSYNNKELIINETVPNRFSPKSPDKAHLNLHINSLELGDSAVYFCASSQTWSGELFFGEGSRLTVL.

This clonotype appeared many times. The chain links TRBV7-6 to TRBJ1-3; tentative D call: TRBD1 (5 bases). This CDR3 is built from 16 residues. Germline assignment: CDR1 SGHVS and CDR2 FNYEAQ. Trimming shortened V by 5 bases and J by 0 bases, and 14 bases separated the two germline ends. The chain's CDR3 is CASSPAQVASGNTIYF. DNA for the CDR3: TGTGCCAGCAGCCCAGCACAGGTCGCCTCTGGAAACACCATATATTTT.

Many counts were recorded for this clonotype. The V and J genes are TRBV3-1 and TRBJ1-1; 9 positions match TRBD1. The CDR3 has 13 amino acids. Looked up from germline, CDR1 is LGHDT and CDR2 is YNNKEL (reference sequence). V shed 8 bases and J 4 bases; nucleotides not matched to a gene: 5. CDR3 in amino acids: CASVLTGGTEAFF. CDR3 in DNA: TGTGCCAGCGTCCTGACAGGGGGCACTGAAGCTTTCTTT.

This clonotype was picked up many times. This chain uses TRBV20-1 with TRBJ2-7, with 7 nucleotides matching TRBD1. Germline loops: CDR1 DFQATT, CDR2 SNEGSKA (reference sequence). The ends lost 4 bases at V and 1 base at J; junction bases unmatched: 10. The CDR3 runs 15 residues. Here the CDR3 reads CSATNLRDSSYEQYF. The CDR3 DNA sequence: TGCAGTGCTACTAACCTCCGGGACAGTTCCTACGAGCAGTACTTC.

This clonotype was seen at least ten times. The chain links TRBV2 to TRBJ1-2; tentative D call: TRBD1 (5 bases). The germline V gene has CDR1 SNHLY and CDR2 FYNNEI. V was shortened by 2 bases and J by 4 bases, with 11 bases between the two germline ends. The CDR3 loop spans 14 amino acids. CDR3 sequence reads: CASSENGGSYGYTF. CDR3 sequence (DNA): TGTGCCAGCAGTGAAAATGGGGGTAGCTATGGCTACACCTTC.

The sample holds many counts of this clonotype. The V gene is TRBV20-1, the J gene TRBJ1-5; D not resolved. CDR1 is DFQATT, CDR2 SNEGSKA, per germline (reference sequence). The V end was cut by 6 bases, the J end by 6 bases, with 12 bases between. This CDR3 is 12 amino acids long. For the CDR3, the DNA is TGCAGTGCCCTACCAAAGAGTCAGCCCCAGCATTTT. It yields the protein CSALPKSQPQHF.

This clonotype was observed many times. The V gene is TRBV6-5, the J gene TRBJ2-1; 8 positions agree with TRBD2. The CDR3 extends over 16 amino acids. Germline CDR1 MNHEY, CDR2 SVGAGI. The junction had 13 bases not matched to a gene; V was cut back by 6 bases and J by 6 bases. DNA of the CDR3: TGTGCCAGCAGCCGAGATTTAGCGGGGAGAGGCAATGAGCAGTTCTTC. It encodes CASSRDLAGRGNEQFF.

This clonotype has a count of ten or more. The V call is TRBV7-9, the J call TRBJ2-7; TRBD2 aligns across 7 bases. Germline lookup yields CDR1 SEHNR and CDR2 FQNEAQ (reference sequence). The CDR3 runs to 13 residues. The V gene end was trimmed by 6 bases and the J gene end by 6 bases; junction bases not matched to a gene: 8. CDR3 sequence (DNA): TGTGCCAGCAGTCCTAGGACTAGTTTCGAGCAGTACTTC. Amino acids: CASSPRTSFEQYF.